The 30 T cell receptor beta chains listed next were all sequenced from one sample in a study of shared clonotypes between healthy human individuals. Here immunoSEQ multiplex PCR was the method, and the copy in TCRdb shows in-frame clones only, minus some. Of some 2,500,000 clones listed, approximately 93% were seen once; the top ten hold 0.36%. Specimen: naive CD4+ T cells from PBMCs. Noted subset: CD45RA+ positively selected. The source is a man younger than 35 in good health. Some clones in this sample may be carry-over from other donors' samples.

This clone was counted a single time. This sequence joins TRBV7-9 and TRBJ2-3; TRBD1 agrees at 10 bases. The CDR3 is made up of 16 amino acids. V shed 3 bases and J 4 bases; nucleotides not matched to a gene: 7. Germline lookup yields CDR1 SEHNR and CDR2 FQNEAQ (reference sequence). The chain's CDR3 is CASSFSRTGGSDTQYF. The DNA for the CDR3 is TGTGCCAGCAGCTTTTCCCGGACAGGGGGATCAGATACGCAGTATTTT.

The chain employs TRBV16 and TRBJ1-1; 7 bases fit TRBD1. Looked up from germline, CDR1 is KGHSY and CDR2 is FQNENV. CDR3 size: 17 residues. The ends lost 4 bases at V and 1 base at J; junction bases unmatched: 12. CDR3 protein: CASSRQKAGTANTEAFF. Written as DNA, the CDR3 is TGTGCCAGCAGCCGTCAGAAAGCCGGGACAGCGAACACTGAAGCTTTCTTT. Together with reference TRBV16 and TRBJ1-1, the CDR3 gives the full variable domain: GEEVAQTPKHLVRGEGQKAKLYCAPIKGHSYVFWYQQVLKNEFKFLISFQNENVFDETGMPKERFSAKCLPNSPCSLEIQATKLEDSAVYFCASSRQKAGTANTEAFFGQGTRLTVV.

The chain combines TRBV11-2 with TRBJ2-5; D possibly uses TRBD1 or TRBD2 (6 bases each). The end of the DNA is better explained by TRBJ2-7, so the J call may be wrong. The CDR3 is made up of 16 amino acids. Germline values: CDR1 SGHAT, CDR2 FQNNGV. CDR3 in amino acids: CASSQDIRGRTYEQYF. In DNA, the CDR3 is TGTGCCAGCAGCCAAGATATCCGGGGGCGAACCTACGAGCAGTACTTC.

In regard to this clone: Different DNA sequences within this sample yield the same CDR3. The V and J genes are TRBV9 and TRBJ2-5, with 7 positions matching TRBD2. This CDR3 has 13 amino acids. Germline CDR1 SGDLS, CDR2 YYNGEE. The V gene end was trimmed by 0 bases and the J gene end by 5 bases; junction bases not matched to a gene: 1. The CDR3 protein is CASSVGAGETQYF. CDR3 sequence (DNA): TGTGCCAGCAGCGTAGGAGCGGGGGAGACCCAGTACTTC.

The chain joins TRBV27 to TRBJ1-5, with TRBD1 as a possible D gene (6 bases). The CDR3 runs 14 residues. Germline V lookup: CDR1 MNHEY, CDR2 SMNVEV (reference sequence). Trimming pared 4 bases from V and 4 bases from J, leaving 11 bases between. CDR3 DNA: TGTGCCAGCAGTTCCATCGACAGGAATCAGCCCCAGCATTTT. Residues: CASSSIDRNQPQHF.

The V and J genes are TRBV28 and TRBJ1-2; 8 nucleotides agree with TRBD1. The CDR3 length is 16 residues. The V and J ends lost 3 bases and 4 bases, in that order; junction bases with no gene match: 10. CDR1 and CDR2 from the germline V gene are MDHEN and SYDVKM. In nucleotides, the CDR3 is TGTGCCAGCAGTTTCCCTTCAGGGGGCAGGGGCTATGGCTACACCTTC. Protein: CASSFPSGGRGYGYTF.

The rearrangement uses TRBV5-1 and TRBJ1-5; the D gene is possibly TRBD1 (6 bases). This CDR3 contains 17 residues. Germline V lookup: CDR1 SGHRS, CDR2 YFSETQ. V was trimmed by 2 bases and J by 3 bases, leaving 18 bases between them. CDR3 sequence: CASSLRHRVVDNQPQHF. DNA of the CDR3: TGCGCCAGCAGCTTAAGACACAGGGTCGTTGACAATCAGCCCCAGCATTTT. Looking up the rest from reference TRBV5-1 and TRBJ1-5 gives the full variable domain: KAGVTQTPRYLIKTRGQQVTLSCSPISGHRSVSWYQQTPGQGLQFLFEYFSETQRNKGNFPGRFSGRQFSNSRSEMNVSTLELGDSALYLCASSLRHRVVDNQPQHFGDGTRLSIL.

The V call is TRBV2, the J call TRBJ1-4; D is possibly TRBD1 (6 bases). Trimming took off 6 bases at V and 6 bases at J, with 17 bases between the two ends. Per the germline V gene, CDR1 is SNHLY and CDR2 is FYNNEI. The CDR3 is 15 amino acids. The DNA for the CDR3 is TGTGCCAGCAGGCGGGACGGAGGGGGTTATGAAAAACTGTTTTTT. Encoded protein: CASRRDGGGYEKLFF.

The chain has TRBV19 and TRBJ1-5; 7 nucleotides match TRBD1. Trimming removed 6 bases from V and 0 bases from J; junction bases left unmatched: 5. This CDR3 comprises 15 residues. Germline V gene sequence: CDR1 LNHDA, CDR2 SQIVND (reference sequence). The CDR3 sequence is CASRREGASNQPQHF. As DNA, the CDR3 is TGTGCCAGTAGGAGAGAGGGGGCTAGCAATCAGCCCCAGCATTTT.

The chain couples TRBV19 to TRBJ2-3; D is uncertain. Germline values: CDR1 LNHDA, CDR2 SQIVND (reference sequence). V lost 5 bases and J 5 bases, leaving 5 bases between the germline ends. The CDR3 loop spans 11 amino acids. The CDR3 nucleotides are TGTGCCAGTAGTGCCCTAGATACGCAGTATTTT. Translated, it gives CASSALDTQYF.

The chain joins TRBV29-1 to TRBJ2-3; D possibly matches TRBD1 or TRBD2 (5 bases each). The CDR3 covers 15 residues. The V end lost 3 bases, the J end lost 3 bases, and 16 bases lay between the germline ends. The germline V gene has CDR1 SQVTM and CDR2 ANQGSEA. The CDR3 spells CSVDGIPGGTDTQYF. The CDR3 DNA reads as TGCAGCGTTGATGGAATCCCTGGGGGTACAGATACGCAGTATTTT.

As DNA, the CDR3 is TGTGCCAGCAGCTTGAGACAGGGGATGACTGAAGCTTTCTTT. This gives the protein CASSLRQGMTEAFF. The rearrangement links TRBV5-4 to TRBJ1-1, with 8 nucleotides matching TRBD1. V lost 1 base to trimming and J lost 5 bases; unmatched junction nucleotides: 4. This CDR3 has 14 amino acids. The V gene's germline CDR1 is SGHNT and CDR2 YYREEE (reference sequence).

This chain links TRBV6-6 with TRBJ1-2, with a tentative D call TRBD1 (6 bases). Germline CDR1 and CDR2: MNHNY and SVGAGI (reference sequence). The CDR3 length is 13 residues. V lost 5 bases and J lost 6, with 13 bases in between. CDR3 nucleotide sequence: TGTGCCAGCAGTAACAGGGTTGTGCATGGCTACACCTTC. This gives the protein CASSNRVVHGYTF.

V and J are TRBV20-1 and TRBJ1-3, with D unresolved. Germline loops: CDR1 DFQATT, CDR2 SNEGSKA (reference sequence). Trimming took 3 bases from V and 9 from J, leaving 9 bases between them. The CDR3 is 11 residues long. CDR3 amino acids: CSASSEGTIYF. CDR3 nucleotides: TGCAGTGCTAGCTCAGAAGGCACCATATATTTT.

This clone was seen only a few times. The same CDR3 arises from other DNA sequences in this sample as well. This chain links TRBV28 with TRBJ2-5; D unresolved. The CDR3 has 11 amino acids. In germline, CDR1 is MDHEN, CDR2 SYDVKM. Trimming removed 6 bases at V and 2 bases at J, with 4 bases between. CDR3 sequence reads: CASSTQETQYF. The CDR3 DNA sequence: TGTGCCAGCAGCACTCAAGAGACCCAGTACTTC.

Remarks on this clone: The same CDR3 also results from other DNA sequences found in this sample. The rearrangement links TRBV5-1 to TRBJ2-1; 13 nucleotides match TRBD2. V lost 4 bases to trimming and J lost 7 bases; unmatched junction nucleotides: 5. This CDR3 spans 15 amino acids. Germline V gene lookup returns CDR1 SGHRS and CDR2 YFSETQ. CDR3 residues: CASSLRLAGGNEQFF. The CDR3 DNA sequence: TGCGCCAGCAGCCTAAGACTAGCGGGAGGAAATGAGCAGTTCTTC.

The rearrangement links TRBV29-1 to TRBJ2-5; TRBD1 matches 7 bases. V lost 6 bases and J lost 6; bases outside the gene matches: 7. CDR3 length: 12 residues. The germline V gene has CDR1 SQVTM and CDR2 ANQGSEA. The chain's CDR3 is CSVPAGGQTQYF. CDR3 bases: TGCAGCGTCCCCGCAGGGGGTCAGACCCAGTACTTC.

Note on this clone: Distinct nucleotide sequences in the sample also encode this CDR3. J is TRBJ2-7 and V is TRBV7-9; D unresolved. Trimming left V 5 bases short and J 1 base short, with 12 bases between. CDR1 and CDR2 (germline): SEHNR, FQNEAQ (reference sequence). The CDR3 spans 14 residues. The CDR3 loop reads CASSPQGGSYEQYF. Here the CDR3 DNA reads TGTGCCAGCAGCCCCCAAGGCGGTTCCTACGAGCAGTACTTC.

The chain employs TRBV20-1 and TRBJ2-7; D remains unclear. Germline CDR1 is DFQATT and CDR2 is SNEGSKA (reference sequence). The CDR3 is made up of 11 amino acids. With 6 bases removed from V and 6 bases from J, the gap between germline ends came to 12 bases. The chain's CDR3 is CSAHMSSEQYF. CDR3 bases: TGCAGTGCCCATATGAGCAGCGAGCAGTACTTC.

Concerning this clone: The same CDR3 arises from other DNA sequences in this sample as well. This sequence joins TRBV20-1 and TRBJ2-5; no reliable D call. Germline V gene sequence: CDR1 DFQATT, CDR2 SNEGSKA (reference sequence). Trimming left V 5 bases short and J 0 bases short, with 4 bases between. CDR3 size: 11 residues. The CDR3 DNA reads TGCAGTGCTGGTAACCAAGAGACCCAGTACTTC. It encodes CSAGNQETQYF.

The chain joins TRBV2 to TRBJ2-1; 10 bases line up with TRBD2. The CDR3 loop spans 14 amino acids. CDR1 is SNHLY, CDR2 FYNNEI, per germline. Germline trimming cut 6 bases from V and 6 bases from J; bases unmatched to any gene: 5. The CDR3 protein is CASSLAGAGNEQFF. CDR3 nucleotides: TGTGCCAGCAGCCTAGCGGGAGCGGGCAATGAGCAGTTCTTC.

This chain links TRBV11-2 with TRBJ2-3, with D possibly being TRBD1 (7 bases). The CDR3 is 15 amino acids. V lost 5 bases and J 0 bases, leaving 12 bases between the germline ends. Per germline, CDR1 SGHAT and CDR2 FQNNGV. The chain's CDR3 is CASSRGTASTDTQYF. The CDR3 region has the DNA TGTGCCAGCAGCCGGGGGACAGCCAGCACAGATACGCAGTATTTT. The variable domain in full, with the rest retrieved from reference TRBV11-2 and TRBJ2-3, is EAGVAQSPRYKIIEKRQSVAFWCNPISGHATLYWYQQILGQGPKLLIQFQNNGVVDDSQLPKDRFSAERLKGVDSTLKIQPAKLEDSAVYLCASSRGTASTDTQYFGPGTRLTVL.

The J gene is TRBJ2-6, the V gene TRBV28; D is unresolved. The V end lost 1 base, the J end lost 0 bases, and 7 bases lay between the germline ends. The CDR3 spans 16 residues. Looked up from germline, CDR1 is MDHEN and CDR2 is SYDVKM. CDR3 sequence reads: CASSLSGRSGANVLTF. For the CDR3, the DNA is TGTGCCAGCAGTTTATCAGGTCGCTCTGGGGCCAACGTCCTGACTTTC.

This chain links TRBV11-3 with TRBJ2-3; possibly TRBD2 for D (6 bases). The germline gives CDR1 SGHNT, CDR2 YENEEA. The CDR3 runs to 14 residues. Between the trimmed V and J ends, which lost 5 bases and 3 bases, there was a span of 12 bases. The CDR3: CASSTRRGTDTQYF. CDR3 bases: TGTGCCAGCAGCACGCGGAGGGGTACAGATACGCAGTATTTT.

The gene calls are TRBV11-2 and TRBJ2-3, with a possible D match to TRBD1 (6 bases). The CDR3 totals 17 residues. V was shortened by 1 base and J by 0 bases, with 14 bases between the two germline ends. The V gene's germline CDR1 is SGHAT and CDR2 FQNNGV. The CDR3 region is CASSLGRQVLSTDTQYF. The CDR3 DNA reads TGTGCCAGCAGCTTAGGGAGACAGGTTCTCAGCACAGATACGCAGTATTTT.

V usage is TRBV7-2 and J usage is TRBJ2-1; a weak D match, TRBD2 (6 bases). Trimming took off 3 bases at V and 2 bases at J, with 11 bases between the two ends. The germline gives CDR1 SGHTA, CDR2 FQGNSA. The CDR3 is 15 residues long. The CDR3 nucleotides read TGTGCCAGCAGCTTGGAGGGAGAGCCCTACAATGAGCAGTTCTTC. Encoded protein: CASSLEGEPYNEQFF. The complete variable domain, with remaining parts taken from reference TRBV7-2 and TRBJ2-1, reads GAGVSQSPSNKVTEKGKDVELRCDPISGHTALYWYRQSLGQGLEFLIYFQGNSAPDKSGLPSDRFSAERTGGSVSTLTIQRTQQEDSAVYLCASSLEGEPYNEQFFGPGTRLTVL.

The chain has TRBV30 and TRBJ2-7, with unresolved D. Trimming left V 2 bases short and J 0 bases short, with 8 bases between. The CDR3 covers 13 residues. CDR1 is GTSNPN, CDR2 SVGIG, per germline (reference sequence). CDR3 protein: CAWSPDGSYEQYF. The DNA of the CDR3 is TGTGCCTGGAGTCCGGACGGCTCCTACGAGCAGTACTTC.

The chain joins TRBV7-2 to TRBJ2-3; D perhaps matches TRBD2 (5 bases). V was trimmed by 6 bases and J by 3 bases, leaving 13 bases between them. Germline V gene lookup returns CDR1 SGHTA and CDR2 FQGNSA. The CDR3 totals 14 residues. The CDR3 is CASSRQRGTDTQYF. As DNA, the CDR3 is TGTGCCAGCAGTCGGCAAAGAGGGACAGATACGCAGTATTTT.

This chain links TRBV5-1 with TRBJ2-7; D may be TRBD1 (5 bases). CDR3 length equals 15 residues. Trimming removed 7 bases at V and 5 bases at J, with 22 bases between. The germline gives CDR1 SGHRS, CDR2 YFSETQ. CDR3: CASRPTSQVSDEQYF. The CDR3 region has the DNA TGCGCCAGCCGACCGACGTCACAGGTTTCGGACGAGCAGTACTTC.

The rearrangement joins TRBV7-2 to TRBJ2-3; 11 nucleotides match TRBD1. This CDR3 spans 15 amino acids. With V trimmed by 0 bases and J by 7 bases, 3 bases remained unmatched. Germline V CDR1 and CDR2: SGHTA, FQGNSA. CDR3 nucleotides: TGTGCCAGCAGCTTAGCCCGGGACAGGGGGTATACGCAGTATTTT. Protein sequence: CASSLARDRGYTQYF.